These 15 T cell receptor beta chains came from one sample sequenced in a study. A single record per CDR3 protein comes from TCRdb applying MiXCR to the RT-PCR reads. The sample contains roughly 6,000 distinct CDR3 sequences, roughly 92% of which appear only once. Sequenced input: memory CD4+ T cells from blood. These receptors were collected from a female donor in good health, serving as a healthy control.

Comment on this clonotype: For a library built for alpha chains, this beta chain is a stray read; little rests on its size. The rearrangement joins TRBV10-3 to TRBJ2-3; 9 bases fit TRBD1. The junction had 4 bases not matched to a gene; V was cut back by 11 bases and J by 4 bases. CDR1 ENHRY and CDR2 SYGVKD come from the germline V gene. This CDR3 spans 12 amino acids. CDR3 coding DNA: TGTGCCGCCACAGGGGGCCCAGATACGCAGTATTTT. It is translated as CAATGGPDTQYF.

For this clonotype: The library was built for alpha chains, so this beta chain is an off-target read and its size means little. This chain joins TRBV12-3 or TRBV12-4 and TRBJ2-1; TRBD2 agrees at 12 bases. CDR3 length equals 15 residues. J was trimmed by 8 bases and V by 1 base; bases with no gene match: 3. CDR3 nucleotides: TGTGCCAGCAGTTTAGGGCTAGCGGGAGGGGATGAGCAGTTCTTC. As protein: CASSLGLAGGDEQFF.

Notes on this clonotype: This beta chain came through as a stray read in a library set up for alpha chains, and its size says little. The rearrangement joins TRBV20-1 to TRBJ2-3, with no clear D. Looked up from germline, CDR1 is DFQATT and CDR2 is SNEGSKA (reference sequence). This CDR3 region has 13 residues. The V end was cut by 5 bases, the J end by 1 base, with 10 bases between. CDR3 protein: CSACDAGTDTQYF. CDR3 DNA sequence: TGCAGTGCTTGTGATGCCGGCACAGATACGCAGTATTTT.

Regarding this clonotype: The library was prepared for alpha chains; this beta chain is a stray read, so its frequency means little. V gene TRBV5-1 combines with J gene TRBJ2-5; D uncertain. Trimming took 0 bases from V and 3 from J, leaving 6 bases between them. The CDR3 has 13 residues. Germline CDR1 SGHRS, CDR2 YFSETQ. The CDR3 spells CASSLGTEETQYF. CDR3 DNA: TGCGCCAGCAGCTTGGGGACCGAAGAGACCCAGTACTTC.

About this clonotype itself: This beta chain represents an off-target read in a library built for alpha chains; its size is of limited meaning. The CDR3 spells CASSIREGTEAFF. For the CDR3, the DNA is TGTGCCAGCAGCATTCGGGAGGGGACTGAAGCTTTCTTT. The chain employs TRBV3-1 and TRBJ1-1, with D possibly TRBD1 on 5 matching bases. The CDR3 loop spans 13 amino acids. The germline gives CDR1 LGHDT, CDR2 YNNKEL (reference sequence). Trimming took 5 bases from V and 5 from J, leaving 12 bases between them. The full variable domain, in which reference TRBV3-1 and TRBJ1-1 provide the parts outside the CDR3, is DTAVSQTPKYLVTQMGNDKSIKCEQNLGHDTMYWYKQDSKKFLKIMFSYNNKELIINETVPNRFSPKSPDKAHLNLHINSLELGDSAVYFCASSIREGTEAFFGQGTRLTVV.

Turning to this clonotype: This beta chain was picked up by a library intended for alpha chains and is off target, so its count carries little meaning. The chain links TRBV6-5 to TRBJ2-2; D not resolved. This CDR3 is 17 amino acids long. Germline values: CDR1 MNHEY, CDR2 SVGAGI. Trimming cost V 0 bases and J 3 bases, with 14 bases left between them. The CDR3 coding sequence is TGTGCCAGCAGTTACTCCCTACCCGGGCTCTACACCGGGGAGCTGTTTTTT. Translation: CASSYSLPGLYTGELFF.

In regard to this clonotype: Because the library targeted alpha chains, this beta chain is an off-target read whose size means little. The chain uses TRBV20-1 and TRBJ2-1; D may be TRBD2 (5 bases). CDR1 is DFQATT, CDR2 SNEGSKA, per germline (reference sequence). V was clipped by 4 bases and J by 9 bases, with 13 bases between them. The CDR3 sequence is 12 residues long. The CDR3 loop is CSATPSLGEQFF. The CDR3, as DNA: TGCAGTGCTACCCCTAGCTTGGGTGAGCAGTTCTTC.

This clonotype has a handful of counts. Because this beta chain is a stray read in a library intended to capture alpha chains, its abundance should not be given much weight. In nucleotides, the CDR3 is TGTGCCAGCAGCTCCAGAGAAGGACTAGCGGGGGCCAGGGGAGATACGCAGTATTTT. Its protein product is CASSSREGLAGARGDTQYF. This chain links TRBV11-2 with TRBJ2-3; TRBD2 matches at 13 bases. V trimming: 4 bases; J trimming: 5 bases; junction bases outside the gene matches: 15. Germline V gene data show CDR1 as SGHAT and CDR2 as FQNNGV. The CDR3 runs to 19 residues.

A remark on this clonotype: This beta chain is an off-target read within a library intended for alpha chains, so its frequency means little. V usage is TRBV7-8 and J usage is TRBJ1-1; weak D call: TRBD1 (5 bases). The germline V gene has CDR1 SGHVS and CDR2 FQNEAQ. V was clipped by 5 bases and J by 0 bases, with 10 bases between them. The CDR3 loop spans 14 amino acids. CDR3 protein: CASSLLQVNTEAFF. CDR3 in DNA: TGTGCCAGCAGCCTTTTACAGGTGAACACTGAAGCTTTCTTT.

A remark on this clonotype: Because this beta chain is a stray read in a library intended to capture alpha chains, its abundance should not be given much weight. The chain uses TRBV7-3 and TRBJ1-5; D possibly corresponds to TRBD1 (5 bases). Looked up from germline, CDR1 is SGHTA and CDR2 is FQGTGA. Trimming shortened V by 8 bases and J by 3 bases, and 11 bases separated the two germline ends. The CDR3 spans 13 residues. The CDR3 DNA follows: TGTGCCAGCTCCCGGGGCGTCAATCAGCCCCAGCATTTT. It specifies CASSRGVNQPQHF.

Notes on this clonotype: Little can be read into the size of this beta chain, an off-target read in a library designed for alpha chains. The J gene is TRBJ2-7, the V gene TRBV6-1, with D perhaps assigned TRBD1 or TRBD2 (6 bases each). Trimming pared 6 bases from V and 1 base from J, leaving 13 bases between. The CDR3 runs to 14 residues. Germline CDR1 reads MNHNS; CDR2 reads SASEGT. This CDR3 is CASSLGGTSYEQYF. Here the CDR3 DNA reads TGTGCCAGCAGCTTGGGGGGCACTTCCTACGAGCAGTACTTC.

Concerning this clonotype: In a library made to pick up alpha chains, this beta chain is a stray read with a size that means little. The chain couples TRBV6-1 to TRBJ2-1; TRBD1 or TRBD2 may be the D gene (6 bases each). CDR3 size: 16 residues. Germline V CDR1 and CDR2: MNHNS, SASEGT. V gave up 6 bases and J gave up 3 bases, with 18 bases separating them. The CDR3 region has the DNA TGTGCCAGCAGCCCACCCGGGGGCGGAAGCTACAATGAGCAGTTCTTC. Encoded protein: CASSPPGGGSYNEQFF.

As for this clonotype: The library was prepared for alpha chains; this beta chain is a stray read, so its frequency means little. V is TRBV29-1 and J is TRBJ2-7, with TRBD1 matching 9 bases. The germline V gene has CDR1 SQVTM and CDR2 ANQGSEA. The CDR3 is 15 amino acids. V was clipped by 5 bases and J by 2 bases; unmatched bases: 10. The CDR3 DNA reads TGCAGCGTTCTACCCGGGACAGGGATTACCTACGAGCAGTACTTC. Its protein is CSVLPGTGITYEQYF.

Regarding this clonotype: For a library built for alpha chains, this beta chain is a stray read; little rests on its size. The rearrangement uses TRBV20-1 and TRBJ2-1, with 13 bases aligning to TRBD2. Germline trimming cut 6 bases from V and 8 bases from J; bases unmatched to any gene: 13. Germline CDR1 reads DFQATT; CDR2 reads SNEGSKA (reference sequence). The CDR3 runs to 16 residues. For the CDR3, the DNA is TGCAGTGCCAACGGACTAGCGGGAGCGTCAGTGTATGAGCAGTTCTTC. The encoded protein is CSANGLAGASVYEQFF.

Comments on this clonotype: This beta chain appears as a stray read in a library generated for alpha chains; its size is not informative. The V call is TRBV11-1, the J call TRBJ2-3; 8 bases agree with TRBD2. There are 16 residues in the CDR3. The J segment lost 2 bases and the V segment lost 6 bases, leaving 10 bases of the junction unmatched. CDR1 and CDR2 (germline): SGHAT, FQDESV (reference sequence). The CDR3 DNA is TGTGCCAGCAGTGTAGGCACTAGCGGTAACACAGATACGCAGTATTTT. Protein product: CASSVGTSGNTDTQYF.